The 30 T cell receptor beta chains presented below share a single source sample, sequenced in a study of blood T cell repertoires in COVID-19. Data came from immunoSEQ multiplex PCR; TCRdb stores just in-frame clones and leaves some out. The repertoire holds fewer than 250,000 clones, with about 91% as singletons. The sequenced material came from peripheral blood. These receptors were collected from a woman between 35 and 50 years old with acute or convalescent COVID-19.

This CDR3 is CSVPSPDGGYQPQHF. The DNA of the CDR3 is TGCAGCGTCCCCTCCCCCGACGGGGGGTATCAGCCCCAGCATTTT. The chain couples TRBV29-1 to TRBJ1-5, with a weak D call TRBD1 (5 bases). The CDR3 sequence is 15 residues long. The V and J ends lost 6 bases and 5 bases respectively, with 20 bases between them. CDR1 is SQVTM, CDR2 ANQGSEA, per germline.

The V gene is TRBV4-2, the J gene TRBJ1-2; a possible D gene is TRBD1 (5 bases). V shed 1 base and J shed 1 base, with 13 bases lying between them. The CDR3 covers 16 residues. Germline assignment: CDR1 LGHNA and CDR2 YNFKEQ. The CDR3 DNA follows: TGTGCCAGCAGCCAAGCCCAGGGCAGGAGTAACTATGGCTACACCTTC. It yields the protein CASSQAQGRSNYGYTF.

The chain employs TRBV5-1 and TRBJ1-2; maybe TRBD1 (6 bases). The CDR3 is 14 residues long. Deletions cut 4 bases from V and 5 bases from J, with 15 bases between. Germline-derived CDR1 and CDR2 are SGHRS and YFSETQ. CDR3 sequence: CASSPEDSFYGYTF. The CDR3 bases are TGCGCCAGCAGCCCTGAGGACAGCTTTTATGGCTACACCTTC.

The J gene is TRBJ1-2, the V gene TRBV5-8, with 7 bases fitting TRBD1. CDR3 length: 12 residues. The germline gives CDR1 SGHTS, CDR2 YDEGEE. After removal of 6 bases from V and 8 bases from J, the junction contained 7 bases not matched to a gene. The CDR3 region has the DNA TGTGCCAGCAACCGACAGGGAGGAGGCTACACCTTC. Translation: CASNRQGGGYTF.

This chain uses TRBV23-1 with TRBJ1-2; the D is unclear. TRBV23-1 is flagged as an ORF with uncertain function. V lost 8 bases and J 8 bases, leaving 15 bases between the germline ends. The CDR3 has 12 residues. This CDR3 reads CASDSPRGGYTF. DNA for the CDR3: TGCGCCAGCGACTCTCCCCGGGGAGGCTACACCTTC.

This rearrangement joins TRBV11-3 to TRBJ2-2, with 9 bases that match TRBD1. The CDR3 has 14 residues. Trimming cost V 6 bases and J 7 bases; bases outside gene matches: 6. Germline loops: CDR1 SGHNT, CDR2 YENEEA. CDR3 sequence reads: CASRQGAGDGELFF. DNA for the CDR3: TGTGCCAGCAGACAGGGGGCGGGCGACGGGGAGCTGTTTTTT.

This clone was counted between two and nine times. The chain combines TRBV5-4 with TRBJ2-7; no reliable D call. This CDR3 spans 12 amino acids. The germline gives CDR1 SGHNT, CDR2 YYREEE (reference sequence). Trimming pared 0 bases from V and 3 bases from J, leaving 4 bases between. CDR3 bases: TGTGCCAGCAGCTTGGATAACTACGAGCAGTACGTC. Protein: CASSLDNYEQYV.

The genes are TRBV19 and TRBJ2-3; TRBD1 matches 7 bases. Trimming removed 5 bases from V and 2 bases from J; junction bases left unmatched: 16. Germline assignment: CDR1 LNHDA and CDR2 SQIVND (reference sequence). The CDR3 runs 18 residues. The CDR3 sequence is CASSSLPGGALSTDTQYF. The CDR3 nucleotides are TGTGCCAGTAGTTCCCTCCCAGGGGGAGCCCTCTCCACAGATACGCAGTATTTT.

The CDR3 DNA follows: TGTGCCAGCAGCGAAAACAGGGGAGGACAGCCCCAGCATTTT. Translated: CASSENRGGQPQHF. The rearrangement links TRBV7-8 to TRBJ1-5; 7 nucleotides align to TRBD1. The CDR3 runs 14 residues. The germline V gene has CDR1 SGHVS and CDR2 FQNEAQ. Germline trimming cut 5 bases from V and 7 bases from J; bases unmatched to any gene: 8. The variable domain in full, with the rest retrieved from reference TRBV7-8 and TRBJ1-5, is GAGVSQSPRYKVAKRGQDVALRCDPISGHVSLFWYQQALGQGPEFLTYFQNEAQLDKSGLPSDRFFAERPEGSVSTLKIQRTQQEDSAVYLCASSENRGGQPQHFGDGTRLSIL.

The chain joins TRBV11-2 to TRBJ1-6, with 10 bases lining up with TRBD1. This CDR3 has 15 amino acids. With 1 base clipped from V and 10 bases from J, the junction kept 4 bases outside the gene matches. CDR1 and CDR2 from the germline V gene are SGHAT and FQNNGV. The CDR3 region is CASSLGQGAGSPLHF. In DNA form, the CDR3 reads TGTGCCAGCAGCTTAGGACAGGGGGCTGGATCACCCCTCCACTTT.

The rearrangement uses TRBV6-1 and TRBJ2-6, with D perhaps matching TRBD1 (7 bases). The CDR3 consists of 16 residues. Germline-derived CDR1 and CDR2 are MNHNS and SASEGT. V lost 2 bases and J 4 bases, leaving 12 bases between the germline ends. The CDR3: CASSEPGGGGANVLTF. The CDR3, as DNA: TGTGCCAGCAGTGAACCAGGGGGAGGCGGGGCCAACGTCCTGACTTTC.

This chain connects TRBV27 to TRBJ1-1, with TRBD1 as a possible D gene (5 bases). V was cut by 2 bases and J by 4 bases, with 11 bases left in between. Germline V gene sequence: CDR1 MNHEY, CDR2 SMNVEV (reference sequence). The CDR3 totals 14 residues. Written as DNA, the CDR3 is TGTGCCAGCAGTTTAGCAGGGTTTCTCACTGAAGCTTTCTTT. Translation: CASSLAGFLTEAFF.

V usage is TRBV4-1 and J usage is TRBJ1-2; D possibly corresponds to TRBD1 (6 bases). Germline V gene data show CDR1 as MGHRA and CDR2 as YSYEKL. Trimming removed 1 base from V and 2 bases from J, with 11 bases in between. CDR3 length equals 15 residues. The CDR3 region is CASSQAAGVNYGYTF. CDR3 coding DNA: TGCGCCAGCAGCCAAGCGGCAGGGGTCAACTATGGCTACACCTTC.

The rearrangement uses TRBV3-1 (or the pseudogene TRBV3-2) and TRBJ2-3; a weak D match, TRBD1 (5 bases). This CDR3 is built from 15 residues. Trimming shortened V by 0 bases and J by 1 base, and 8 bases separated the two germline ends. Germline V lookup: CDR1 LGHDT, CDR2 YNNKEL (reference sequence). The CDR3 nucleotides read TGTGCCAGCAGCCAAGACCAAGGGGGCACAGATACGCAGTATTTT. This gives the protein CASSQDQGGTDTQYF.

Only one count was recorded for this clone. J is TRBJ1-1 and V is TRBV6-1; no clear D. Trimming pared 4 bases from V and 0 bases from J, leaving 6 bases between. This CDR3 spans 13 amino acids. Germline values: CDR1 MNHNS, CDR2 SASEGT. The CDR3 is CASSAAMNTEAFF. In nucleotides, the CDR3 is TGTGCCAGCAGTGCAGCCATGAACACTGAAGCTTTCTTT.

There are a few counts of this clone. Here the CDR3 reads CAISEREGTEAFF. DNA for the CDR3: TGTGCCATCAGTGAGCGGGAGGGCACTGAAGCTTTCTTT. This chain connects TRBV10-3 to TRBJ1-1; D not resolved. CDR3 size: 13 residues. Germline V gives CDR1 ENHRY, CDR2 SYGVKD. V was trimmed by 2 bases and J by 4 bases, leaving 8 bases between them.

V and J are TRBV11-2 and TRBJ1-1; D ambiguous. The V and J ends lost 3 bases and 4 bases respectively, with 6 bases between them. CDR1 and CDR2 from the germline V gene are SGHAT and FQNNGV. The CDR3 is 12 amino acids. The DNA for the CDR3 is TGTGCCAGCAGCTTTCGGAGCACTGAAGCTTTCTTT. The encoded protein is CASSFRSTEAFF.

The rearrangement joins TRBV11-2 to TRBJ1-2, with D hard to call. V lost 2 bases, J lost 0 bases, and 10 bases lay in between. The CDR3 loop spans 15 amino acids. Germline V CDR1 and CDR2: SGHAT, FQNNGV. The CDR3 coding sequence is TGTGCCAGCAGCTTATTAGCCCGAGCTAACTATGGCTACACCTTC. Translation: CASSLLARANYGYTF.

CDR3 in amino acids: CASSATSGGVPYNEQFF. CDR3 in DNA: TGTGCCAGCAGTGCCACTAGCGGGGGGGTCCCCTACAATGAGCAGTTCTTC. The chain has TRBV6-1 and TRBJ2-1; 13 nucleotides match TRBD2. Germline V gives CDR1 MNHNS, CDR2 SASEGT. Trimming cost V 4 bases and J 2 bases; bases outside gene matches: 5. The CDR3 has 17 residues.

CDR3 DNA sequence: TGTGCCAGCAGCTTAGGGCCAGTAGAGACCCAGTACTTC. Its translation: CASSLGPVETQYF. The chain has TRBV11-2 and TRBJ2-5, with unresolved D. The germline V and J ends were trimmed by 1 base and 4 bases, with 7 bases remaining between them. This CDR3 is 13 amino acids long. Germline V CDR1 and CDR2: SGHAT, FQNNGV.

The sample holds one count of this clone. The chain joins TRBV15 to TRBJ2-6, with TRBD1 as a possible D gene (6 bases). Trimming took 1 base from V and 0 from J, leaving 10 bases between them. Looked up from germline, CDR1 is LNHNV and CDR2 is YYDKDF (reference sequence). CDR3 length equals 17 residues. CDR3 sequence: CATSRAQGRSGANVLTF. In DNA, the CDR3 is TGTGCCACCAGCAGAGCACAGGGTCGCTCTGGGGCCAACGTCCTGACTTTC.

The chain couples TRBV7-2 to TRBJ1-1; TRBD1 agrees at 8 bases. Germline lookup yields CDR1 SGHTA and CDR2 FQGNSA. This CDR3 contains 15 residues. The ends lost 3 bases at V and 4 bases at J; junction bases unmatched: 7. The CDR3 protein is CASSFRTGRGTEAFF. CDR3 DNA: TGTGCCAGCAGCTTTCGGACAGGGAGAGGCACTGAAGCTTTCTTT.

The chain links TRBV10-3 to TRBJ1-2; 9 bases agree with TRBD1. The V gene end was trimmed by 10 bases and the J gene end by 1 base; junction bases not matched to a gene: 13. Germline-derived CDR1 and CDR2 are ENHRY and SYGVKD. The CDR3 has 16 residues. CDR3 in amino acids: CATTGGAGSDNYGYTF. As DNA, the CDR3 is TGTGCCACCACAGGGGGCGCGGGATCCGATAACTATGGCTACACCTTC.

This clone was counted a single time. This chain connects TRBV10-1 to TRBJ2-3; 9 bases align to TRBD2. Germline V gene data show CDR1 as WNHNN and CDR2 as SYGVQD (reference sequence). Germline trimming cut 0 bases from V and 1 base from J; bases unmatched to any gene: 8. The CDR3 loop spans 18 amino acids. CDR3 loop: CASSESASGASRTDTQYF. The DNA for the CDR3 is TGCGCCAGCAGTGAGTCGGCTAGCGGGGCCTCCCGCACAGATACGCAGTATTTT.

This sequence joins TRBV9 and TRBJ2-1; D is undetermined. From germline, CDR1 is SGDLS and CDR2 YYNGEE. The CDR3 length is 11 residues. Trimming shortened V by 4 bases and J by 8 bases, and 7 bases separated the two germline ends. CDR3 sequence: CASSTVDEQFF. DNA for the CDR3: TGTGCCAGCAGCACTGTGGATGAGCAGTTCTTC.

The chain employs TRBV23-1 and TRBJ2-7; D is ambiguous. TRBV23-1 is noted as an ORF with a role that remains uncertain. The CDR3 consists of 13 residues. The V and J ends lost 0 bases and 6 bases respectively, with 9 bases between them. The CDR3 here is CASSQSTPSEQYV. Here the CDR3 DNA reads TGCGCCAGCAGTCAATCCACGCCCAGCGAGCAGTACGTC.

This clone was seen only once. The J gene is TRBJ1-1, the V gene TRBV11-2; D is unclear. The CDR3 is made up of 16 amino acids. CDR1 SGHAT and CDR2 FQNNGV come from the germline V gene. Trimming removed 1 base at V and 1 base at J, with 13 bases between. CDR3 region: CASSLVPRRGNTEAFF. CDR3 sequence (DNA): TGTGCCAGCAGCTTAGTCCCGCGACGGGGGAACACTGAAGCTTTCTTT.

V and J are TRBV7-2 and TRBJ1-1; D is perhaps TRBD1 (5 bases). Trimming took 4 bases from V and 3 from J, leaving 12 bases between them. This CDR3 has 14 amino acids. CDR1 SGHTA and CDR2 FQGNSA come from the germline V gene. CDR3 in amino acids: CASSSQGVYTEAFF. CDR3 nucleotides: TGTGCCAGCAGCTCCCAAGGGGTCTACACTGAAGCTTTCTTT.

The chain combines TRBV11-3 with TRBJ1-1; D is possibly TRBD1 (6 bases). V shed 5 bases and J shed 8 bases, with 15 bases lying between them. The CDR3 runs 13 residues. Germline-derived CDR1 and CDR2 are SGHNT and YENEEA. The CDR3 DNA sequence: TGTGCCAGCAGCGGCGGACAGTCCGAAGAAGCTTTCTTT. Translating it yields CASSGGQSEEAFF.

This clone came up once. The genes are TRBV30 and TRBJ2-3, with 12 bases that match TRBD2. The length of the CDR3 is 19 residues. The J segment lost 0 bases and the V segment lost 0 bases, leaving 10 bases of the junction unmatched. CDR1 and CDR2 (germline): GTSNPN, SVGIG (reference sequence). As DNA, the CDR3 is TGTGCCTGGAGTGTACGGTTAGGTCTAGCGGGGGGGAGCACAGATACGCAGTATTTT. Its translation is CAWSVRLGLAGGSTDTQYF.